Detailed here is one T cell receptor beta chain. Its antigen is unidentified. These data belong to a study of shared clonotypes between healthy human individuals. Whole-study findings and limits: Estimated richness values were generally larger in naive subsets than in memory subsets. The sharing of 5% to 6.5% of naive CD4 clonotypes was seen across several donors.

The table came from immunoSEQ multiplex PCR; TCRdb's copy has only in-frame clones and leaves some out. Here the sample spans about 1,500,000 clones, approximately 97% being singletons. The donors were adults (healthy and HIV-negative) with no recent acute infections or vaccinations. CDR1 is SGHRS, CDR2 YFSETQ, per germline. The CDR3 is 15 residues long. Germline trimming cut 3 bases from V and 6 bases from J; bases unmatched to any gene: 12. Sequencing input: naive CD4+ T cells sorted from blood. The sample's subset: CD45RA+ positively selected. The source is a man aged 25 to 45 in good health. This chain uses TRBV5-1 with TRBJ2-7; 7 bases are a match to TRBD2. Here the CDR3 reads CASSSSSGFTLEQYF. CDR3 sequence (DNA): TGCGCCAGCAGCTCGTCTAGCGGATTCACGCTCGAGCAGTACTTC.